This T cell receptor (gamma chain) was profiled in a study of γδ T cells in repeated Plasmodium falciparum infection. TCRdb fed the multiplex PCR reads to CATT. Of 11,000 to 15,000 gamma-chain clones listed, around 1.6% are singletons. General observations from the study: Repeated controlled infections reportedly drove waves of new clonotype selection in Vdelta2-negative, mostly Vdelta1+, gammadelta repertoires.

The CDR3 sequence is 18 residues long. CDR1 GITISATS and CDR2 ISYDGTV come from the germline V gene (reference sequence). With 6 bases clipped from V and 6 bases from J, the junction kept 14 bases outside the gene matches. Concerning this clone itself: Its antigen is undetermined. The protein that TCRdb holds for this DNA derives from a much larger clone and differs from the translated DNA at residue 5, which likely indicates a read error; the protein shown here is translated from the DNA.

Vgamma9/Vdelta2+ and Vdelta2-negative gammadelta T cells were flow-sorted from PBMC for bulk sequencing. This TCR came from a pool of human donors (malaria-infected and uninfected, not separated). J is TRGJP and V is TRGV9. No J segment appears in TCRdb, so it was assigned here by matching the sequence to germline. Material: gamma-delta T cells from blood. DNA for the CDR3: TGTGCCTTGTGGAAGCCCCGCCATGGAGAGTTGGGCAAAAAAATCAAGGTATTT. This sequence encodes CALWKPRHGELGKKIKVF.